This T cell receptor beta chain was recovered during a study of blood T cells in healthy people across ages. Across the study: Template switching recovered approximately one barcoded beta molecule for every two T cells.

This clonotype was observed a handful of times. The antigen is unknown. Using a J-beta primer mix together with a sample-barcoded 5' primer, a second PCR was run for about 6 to 11 cycles. A 12-random-nucleotide template-switch adaptor tagged each cDNA molecule. TCRdb fed the 5' RACE reads into MiXCR, producing one record per CDR3 protein. The sample consists of roughly 1,500,000 distinct CDR3 sequences, roughly 40% of them appearing once. Findings of the study overall: There were more naive CD4+ cells and higher diversity in long-lived donors than in aged donors.

At least 6 micrograms of total RNA were extracted per sample. J lost 2 bases, V lost 6 bases, and 1 base had no gene match. The CDR3 has 15 residues. The rearrangement links TRBV12-3 or TRBV12-4 to TRBJ2-6; 10 bases are shared with TRBD1. Sequencing input: blood. The clonotype was recovered from a woman between 18 and 30 years old in good health. The CDR3 loop reads CASRGTGAGANVLTF. The CDR3, as DNA: TGTGCCAGCAGGGGGACAGGGGCTGGGGCCAACGTCCTGACTTTC.